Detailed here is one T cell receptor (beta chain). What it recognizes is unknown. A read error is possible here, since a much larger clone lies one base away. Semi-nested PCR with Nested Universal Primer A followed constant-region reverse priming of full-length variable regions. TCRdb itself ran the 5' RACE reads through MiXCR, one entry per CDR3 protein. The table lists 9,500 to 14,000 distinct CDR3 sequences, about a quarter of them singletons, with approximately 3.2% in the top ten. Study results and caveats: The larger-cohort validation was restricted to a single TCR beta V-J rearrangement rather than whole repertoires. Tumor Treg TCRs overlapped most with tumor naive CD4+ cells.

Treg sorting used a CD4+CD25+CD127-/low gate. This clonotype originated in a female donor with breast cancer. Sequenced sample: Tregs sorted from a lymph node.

The CDR3, as DNA: TGTGCCAGCAGGCCGACCAGGGGGGACACTGCAGCTTTCTTT. This translates into CASRPTRGDTAAFF. The chain is built from TRBV2 and TRBJ1-1; 7 bases line up with TRBD1. The CDR3 is 14 residues long. Germline V gene sequence: CDR1 SNHLY, CDR2 FYNNEI.